Described below is a single T cell receptor beta chain sequence and its context. The table came from immunoSEQ multiplex PCR; TCRdb's copy has only in-frame clones and leaves some out. The sample yields just over 200,000 clones, 60% to 80% seen once. The CDR3 extends over 15 amino acids. Germline CDR1 MNHEY, CDR2 SVGAGI. With 0 bases removed from V and 1 base from J, the gap between germline ends came to 7 bases. The sample originates from a study of cytotoxic CD8 clonotypes in ibrutinib-treated CLL. The rearrangement links TRBV6-5 to TRBJ1-3, with D possibly matching TRBD1 (5 bases). The material sequenced was PBMCs, taken after 12 months of ibrutinib treatment. The TCR sequence derives from a human donor with chronic lymphocytic leukemia. This CDR3 is CASSYSAGSGNTIYF. The CDR3 DNA reads as TGTGCCAGCAGTTACTCGGCAGGGTCTGGAAACACCATATATTTT.